These T cell receptor beta chains were read from a single sample in a study of cytomegalovirus exposure and HLA in healthy donors. TCRdb keeps only in-frame clones here, not all; method: immunoSEQ multiplex PCR. The sample has fewer than 250,000 clones, around 76% seen once. Sequenced: PBMCs. These receptors were collected from a man aged 40-50 years in good health and CMV-seropositive. CDR3s include the opening cysteine and the closing phenylalanine or tryptophan. Fields, in order: V gene, clone size, D gene, CDR3 protein. The D gene is left open where the match is weak. Part of the rows lack a size; the others show once, few, many or a class for expanded clones.

>TRBV5-4|.|TRBD1
CASSADRGSGNTIYF
>TRBV9|once|TRBD2
CASSVGLGREGLRTDTQYF
>TRBV11-2|.|TRBD2
CASRGLAGDVVGTDTQYF
>TRBV6-5|.|TRBD1
CASKGGDYEQYF
>TRBV5-1|.|TRBD1
CASGSDRDGREAFF
>TRBV30|.|TRBD1
CAWMHRDRGYQETQYF
>TRBV2|.|.
CASSEGMADWDTQYF
>TRBV15|.|.
CATSRRGDLYQPQHF
>TRBV13|.|TRBD2
CASSPRIAGSQETQYF
>TRBV9|few|TRBD2
CASSTGGLAGEATGELFF
>TRBV30|.|TRBD2
CAWSSTSGSSYNEQFF
>TRBV7-9|.|.
CASSPLEGTGAYEQYF
>TRBV19|.|.
CASRSFATANYGYTF
>TRBV11-3|few|TRBD2
CASSSPGTTVTDTQYF
>TRBV9|.|TRBD1
CASNIQGAIGDTQYF
>TRBV4-1|.|TRBD2
CASSHPGGGTNTGELFF
>TRBV10-1|.|TRBD1
CASNLPGQGPYEQYF
>TRBV10-2|.|TRBD2
CASSETSGSLGEQFF
>TRBV11-2|.|TRBD1
CASSTRQGAGNTEAFF
>TRBV19|once|.
CASSWGGGTYEQYF
>TRBV28|once|.
CASTRAYDYGYTF
>TRBV19|.|TRBD1
CVCERTGDGELFF
>TRBV7-9|.|.
CASSLEGAETEAFF
>TRBV5-1|once|.
CASSLGGTVNTGELFF
>TRBV7-9|.|TRBD1
CASSQDRGRPASTDTQYF
>TRBV27|.|.
CASSNSPGTQYF
>TRBV4-2|.|.
CASTTMGGDGGTEAFF
>TRBV29-1|.|.
CSVEGGISYNEQFF
>TRBV2|.|.
CASSEWSGTSDGYTF
>TRBV7-9|few|TRBD1
CASSFRQGSTDTQYF
>TRBV10-1|.|.
CASSGTRGKAGGLYNEQFF
>TRBV7-3|.|TRBD1
CASSTGAGEAFF
>TRBV19|.|TRBD1
CASSGDRNQPQHF
>TRBV7-2|once|TRBD1
CASSLTPGGQGEGQPQHF
>TRBV11-3|.|TRBD2
CASSPGGPGEQFF
>TRBV29-1|.|TRBD1
CSVDRGAEAFF
>TRBV5-6|.|.
CASSLRGSYGYTF
>TRBV7-9|once|TRBD1
CASSLDRQGVPSGNTIYF
>TRBV4-1|.|.
CASSLRWTQETQYF
>TRBV7-8|.|.
CASSGRGEENNEQFF
>TRBV30|.|.
CAWSAGVGSPLHF
>TRBV14|.|TRBD1
CASSDGQGNQPQHF